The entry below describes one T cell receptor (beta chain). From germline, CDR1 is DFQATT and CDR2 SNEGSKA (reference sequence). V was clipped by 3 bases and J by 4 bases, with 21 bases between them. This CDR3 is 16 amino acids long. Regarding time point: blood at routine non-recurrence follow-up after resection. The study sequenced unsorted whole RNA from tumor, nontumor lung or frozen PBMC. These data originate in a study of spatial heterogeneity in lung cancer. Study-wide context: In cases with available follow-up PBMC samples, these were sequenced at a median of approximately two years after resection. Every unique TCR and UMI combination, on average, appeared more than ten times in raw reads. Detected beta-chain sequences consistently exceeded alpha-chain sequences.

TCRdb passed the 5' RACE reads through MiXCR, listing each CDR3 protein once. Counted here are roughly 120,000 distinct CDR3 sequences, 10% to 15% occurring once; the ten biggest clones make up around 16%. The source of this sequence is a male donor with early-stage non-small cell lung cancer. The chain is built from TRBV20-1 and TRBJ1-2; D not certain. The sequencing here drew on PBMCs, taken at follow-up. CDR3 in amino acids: CSARGFSRVQIYGYTF. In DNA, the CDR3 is TGCAGTGCTAGGGGGTTCTCGAGAGTACAGATCTATGGCTACACCTTC.